This entry lists 18 T cell receptor beta chains sequenced from one sample in a study of blood T cell repertoires in COVID-19. Clones were read by immunoSEQ multiplex PCR, and TCRdb kept only the in-frame ones, dropping some. The data show 150,000 to 200,000 clones, 88% seen once. The sample consisted of peripheral blood. Receptors originate from a human donor in a cohort sampled during active COVID-19.

V is TRBV6-6 and J is TRBJ2-7; 8 bases fit TRBD1. The germline V gene encodes CDR1 MNHNY and CDR2 SVGAGI (reference sequence). V lost 6 bases to trimming and J lost 4 bases; unmatched junction nucleotides: 11. The CDR3 runs 15 residues. DNA of the CDR3: TGTGCCAGCAGCCAGGGGGCCCGAGTAATTTACGAGCAGTACTTC. Its protein product is CASSQGARVIYEQYF.

Here the CDR3 reads CASSVKVTGEAFF. CDR3 sequence (DNA): TGTGCCAGCAGTGTAAAAGTTACTGGTGAAGCTTTCTTT. The chain carries TRBV12-3 or TRBV12-4 and TRBJ1-1; D call uncertain. The length of the CDR3 is 13 residues. V was clipped by 5 bases and J by 7 bases, with 14 bases between them.

The chain uses TRBV5-1 and TRBJ1-1, with TRBD1 matching over 7 bases. J was trimmed by 4 bases and V by 4 bases; bases with no gene match: 13. CDR1 and CDR2 (germline): SGHRS, YFSETQ. The CDR3 runs to 16 residues. CDR3 protein: CASSPDGAGGSTEAFF. The CDR3 nucleotides are TGCGCCAGCAGCCCGGACGGGGCAGGGGGTTCCACTGAAGCTTTCTTT.

The V and J genes are TRBV7-9 and TRBJ2-7; weak D call: TRBD1 (9 bases). CDR3 length: 15 residues. V was pared by 5 bases and J by 6 bases, with 20 bases between. Germline values: CDR1 SEHNR, CDR2 FQNEAQ (reference sequence). The CDR3, as DNA: TGTGCCAGCAGCCCACGGACAGGGGCGGGGGGCGAGCAGTACTTC. This translates into CASSPRTGAGGEQYF.

V and J are TRBV5-8 and TRBJ2-7, with 8 bases aligning to TRBD1. The germline gives CDR1 SGHTS, CDR2 YDEGEE. The CDR3 loop spans 16 amino acids. Trimming removed 0 bases from V and 6 bases from J; junction bases left unmatched: 11. CDR3 protein: CASSLEAGGASAEQYF. The CDR3 nucleotides are TGTGCCAGCAGCTTGGAGGCAGGGGGCGCAAGTGCCGAGCAGTACTTC.

The chain links TRBV4-3 to TRBJ1-6; D uncertain. Trimming removed 1 base from V and 1 base from J, with 8 bases in between. In germline, CDR1 is LGHNA, CDR2 YSLEER. The CDR3 consists of 16 residues. CDR3 sequence reads: CASSQAQSSYNSPLHF. The DNA of the CDR3 is TGCGCCAGCAGCCAAGCGCAGTCATCCTATAATTCACCCCTCCACTTT.

The chain recombines TRBV2 with TRBJ1-6, with D possibly being TRBD1 (6 bases). Trimming pared 0 bases from V and 0 bases from J, leaving 12 bases between. The CDR3 is made up of 18 amino acids. The germline gives CDR1 SNHLY, CDR2 FYNNEI. The CDR3 region is CASSEARTASSYNSPLHF. The CDR3 DNA is TGTGCCAGCAGTGAAGCTAGGACAGCGAGCTCCTATAATTCACCCCTCCACTTT.

The V gene is TRBV4-3, the J gene TRBJ2-3, with D possibly being TRBD2 (6 bases). This CDR3 has 15 amino acids. V dropped 2 bases and J dropped 10 bases, with 19 bases sitting between them. From germline, CDR1 is LGHNA and CDR2 YSLEER. The CDR3 DNA reads as TGCGCCAGCAGCCAAAAGAAGGGGTGGGAGGTGCCGCAGTATTTT. The encoded protein is CASSQKKGWEVPQYF.

The V call is TRBV6-5, the J call TRBJ1-2; D gene unclear. V was cut by 10 bases and J by 5 bases, with 17 bases left in between. Germline V lookup: CDR1 MNHEY, CDR2 SVGAGI. The length of the CDR3 is 13 residues. CDR3 nucleotide sequence: TGTGCCACCGTGCCGGTGGCGGATTATGGCTACACCTTC. Protein product: CATVPVADYGYTF.

This chain links TRBV20-1 with TRBJ1-6; no clear D gene. This CDR3 region has 11 residues. Germline CDR1 reads DFQATT; CDR2 reads SNEGSKA (reference sequence). V was clipped by 4 bases and J by 9 bases, with 7 bases between them. The CDR3, as DNA: TGCAGTGCTACTGACGGTTCACCCCTCCACTTT. Translation gives CSATDGSPLHF.

The CDR3 reads CASSLTRRGNQPQHF. CDR3 nucleotides: TGTGCCAGCAGCTTAACGCGTCGGGGCAATCAGCCCCAGCATTTT. The chain has TRBV7-8 and TRBJ1-5; D is ambiguous. Deletions cut 2 bases from V and 2 bases from J, with 10 bases between. The CDR3 length is 15 residues. Germline V gives CDR1 SGHVS, CDR2 FQNEAQ.

The genes are TRBV2 and TRBJ1-1; TRBD1 is a possible D gene (5 bases). Trimming cost V 7 bases and J 1 base, with 10 bases left between them. CDR3 length: 13 amino acids. Germline V gives CDR1 SNHLY, CDR2 FYNNEI. CDR3 sequence: CASTLRGNTEAFF. The CDR3 DNA is TGTGCCAGCACCCTAAGGGGGAACACTGAAGCTTTCTTT.

The genes are TRBV6-5 and TRBJ2-7; the match to TRBD2 covers 7 bases. CDR1 and CDR2 from the germline V gene are MNHEY and SVGAGI. J lost 4 bases, V lost 0 bases, and 6 bases had no gene match. The length of the CDR3 is 15 residues. The CDR3 DNA reads TGTGCCAGCAGTTACTCGGGGAGGGGTGCTTACGAGCAGTACTTC. It specifies CASSYSGRGAYEQYF.

This rearrangement joins TRBV5-6 to TRBJ2-3, with a possible D match to TRBD1 (6 bases). Germline-derived CDR1 and CDR2 are SGHDT and YYEEEE. The V and J ends lost 3 bases and 0 bases respectively, with 14 bases between them. The CDR3 is 16 amino acids. The CDR3 nucleotides are TGTGCCAGCAGCTCCCTCGGGACATTTAGCACAGATACGCAGTATTTT. It yields the protein CASSSLGTFSTDTQYF.

V usage is TRBV11-2 and J usage is TRBJ2-7, with 13 bases that match TRBD2. The CDR3 covers 15 residues. Unmatched junction bases numbered 2, after V lost 3 bases and J lost 3 bases. Germline CDR1 reads SGHAT; CDR2 reads FQNNGV. The CDR3 loop is CASSLTSGGNYEQYF. The DNA for the CDR3 is TGTGCCAGCAGCTTGACTAGCGGGGGGAACTACGAGCAGTACTTC.

The CDR3 loop is CAWSGAGVEAFF. CDR3 nucleotides: TGTGCCTGGAGCGGCGCAGGGGTAGAAGCTTTCTTT. This chain joins TRBV30 and TRBJ1-1, with D possibly TRBD1 on 6 matching bases. The CDR3 totals 12 residues. Trimming cost V 3 bases and J 8 bases, with 13 bases left between them. Germline CDR1 reads GTSNPN; CDR2 reads SVGIG (reference sequence).

The chain is built from TRBV24-1 and TRBJ2-7; 11 positions agree with TRBD2. The germline CDR1 and CDR2 sequences are KGHDR and SFDVKD. The CDR3 is 14 amino acids. J was trimmed by 3 bases and V by 6 bases; bases with no gene match: 3. This chain's CDR3 is CATSTTSGGYEQYF. In nucleotides, the CDR3 is TGTGCCACCAGTACTACTAGCGGGGGCTACGAGCAGTACTTC.

This CDR3 is CASSVGDLSYEQYF. CDR3 DNA sequence: TGTGCCAGCAGCGTAGGGGACTTGTCCTACGAGCAGTACTTC. The chain is built from TRBV9 and TRBJ2-7; perhaps TRBD2 as D (6 bases). Germline V gene data show CDR1 as SGDLS and CDR2 as YYNGEE. Deletions cut 0 bases from V and 1 base from J, with 8 bases between. The CDR3 runs to 14 residues.